One and the same sample provided the 24 T cell receptor beta chains below, sequenced in a study of T cells after yellow fever vaccination (dated by TCRdb to about 2019). The meaning of the sample's treatment or condition label: live attenuated yellow fever vaccine strain. Receptors were amplified or captured by 5' RACE. The run used an Illumina NovaSeq 6000. TCRdb's own reprocessing of the public reads used fastp at Q25 and MiXCR and kept productive beta chains. CDR3 protein duplicates are merged, each entry listing the most common genes and DNA. The sample contains about 170,000 distinct CDR3 sequences, more than 9.5% of them found a single time. The ten largest clonotypes hold 36% of the sample. Here the sequenced sample was CD8+ T cells sorted from PBMCs, taken 15 days after the yellow fever booster vaccination. These receptors came from a man aged 18 to 29 who received the YFV17D yellow fever vaccine.

This clonotype was recorded a few times. The rearrangement joins TRBV20-1 to TRBJ1-5; no definite D call. Germline V gene data show CDR1 as DFQATT and CDR2 as SNEGSKA (reference sequence). V lost 1 base to trimming and J lost 0 bases, with 16 bases between them. This CDR3 has 17 residues. CDR3 sequence reads: CSARGADGSYSNQPQHF. The CDR3 DNA reads TGCAGTGCTAGAGGGGCGGATGGGAGTTATAGCAATCAGCCCCAGCATTTT.

In this sample, this clonotype turned up many times. This chain connects TRBV20-1 to TRBJ1-1; no firm D call. The CDR3 is made up of 11 amino acids. Germline assignment: CDR1 DFQATT and CDR2 SNEGSKA (reference sequence). V lost 4 bases, J lost 8 bases, and 11 bases lay in between. CDR3 nucleotide sequence: TGCAGTGCTAAGGACCACCTGGAAGCTTTCTTT. This encodes CSAKDHLEAFF.

This clonotype was counted between two and nine times. The rearrangement links TRBV7-2 to TRBJ2-7, with 10 bases that match TRBD2. Germline values: CDR1 SGHTA, CDR2 FQGNSA. The CDR3 length is 14 residues. Unmatched junction bases numbered 3, after V lost 4 bases and J lost 3 bases. For the CDR3, the DNA is TGTGCCAGCAGCTCGTGGACTAGCGGCTACGAGCAGTACGTC. Its translation is CASSSWTSGYEQYV.

The chain has TRBV12-3 or TRBV12-4 and TRBJ1-5; possibly TRBD1 for D (6 bases). Trimming cost V 2 bases and J 6 bases, with 14 bases left between them. CDR3 length equals 15 residues. Here the CDR3 reads CASSLSGGGRQPQHF. CDR3 nucleotide sequence: TGTGCCAGCAGTTTATCCGGGGGGGGGCGTCAGCCCCAGCATTTT.

The rearrangement joins TRBV20-1 to TRBJ1-6, with unresolved D. The V and J ends lost 0 bases and 13 bases respectively, with 7 bases between them. This CDR3 region has 11 residues. The germline CDR1 and CDR2 sequences are DFQATT and SNEGSKA (reference sequence). CDR3 loop: CSAREGFPLHF. CDR3 nucleotides: TGCAGTGCTAGAGAGGGTTTTCCCCTCCACTTT.

CDR3 loop: CASRLAGNNEQFF. CDR3 DNA: TGTGCCAGCAGACTAGCGGGCAACAATGAGCAGTTCTTC. The chain joins TRBV6-5 to TRBJ2-1; 9 bases are shared with TRBD2. The CDR3 covers 13 residues. Germline CDR1 is MNHEY and CDR2 is SVGAGI. J was trimmed by 5 bases and V by 6 bases; bases with no gene match: 2.

This clonotype was observed many times. The chain is built from TRBV9 and TRBJ2-3; the match to TRBD1 covers 9 bases. The CDR3 totals 16 residues. From germline, CDR1 is SGDLS and CDR2 YYNGEE. V shed 3 bases, J shed 4 bases, and the junction held 9 bases outside the gene matches. For the CDR3, the DNA is TGTGCCAGCAGCGCTATTGGGGGACAGGGCGCAGATACGCAGTATTTT. This sequence encodes CASSAIGGQGADTQYF.

The chain combines TRBV24-1 with TRBJ2-3; D perhaps matches TRBD2 (5 bases). Germline loops: CDR1 KGHDR, CDR2 SFDVKD. The CDR3 is made up of 14 amino acids. V lost 6 bases, J lost 4 bases, and 13 bases lay in between. CDR3 sequence: CATSPSLEADTQYF. Written as DNA, the CDR3 is TGTGCCACCAGTCCTAGCCTAGAGGCAGATACGCAGTATTTT.

The rearrangement uses TRBV27 and TRBJ2-7; no clear D. Germline loops: CDR1 MNHEY, CDR2 SMNVEV (reference sequence). Trimming removed 5 bases from V and 6 bases from J, with 20 bases in between. The CDR3 loop spans 15 amino acids. CDR3 sequence: CASSHQINALGEQYF. The CDR3 DNA reads as TGTGCCAGCAGTCATCAGATCAATGCACTTGGCGAGCAGTACTTC.

The chain employs TRBV19 and TRBJ2-3, with 11 bases lining up with TRBD2. V dropped 5 bases and J dropped 2; count of bases not matched to a gene: 12. CDR1 and CDR2 from the germline V gene are LNHDA and SQIVND (reference sequence). The CDR3 length is 18 residues. The CDR3, as DNA: TGTGCCAGTAGTCCAGGGGTTAGCGGGGGGGCTGTCACAGATACGCAGTATTTT. It translates to CASSPGVSGGAVTDTQYF.

This clonotype has a handful of counts. CDR3 amino acids: CASSYGIGYEQYF. The CDR3 DNA reads as TGTGCCAGCAGTTACGGCATCGGATACGAGCAGTACTTC. V is TRBV6-5 and J is TRBJ2-7; D unresolved. Germline V gene sequence: CDR1 MNHEY, CDR2 SVGAGI. Between the trimmed V and J ends, which lost 2 bases and 4 bases, there was a span of 9 bases. This CDR3 has 13 amino acids.

The V gene is TRBV6-2 or TRBV6-3, the J gene TRBJ2-1; weak D call: TRBD1 (5 bases). V lost 7 bases and J 15 bases, leaving 13 bases between the germline ends. CDR3 length: 10 residues. From germline, CDR1 is MNHEY and CDR2 SVGEGT. Here the CDR3 DNA reads TGTGCCAGCAAGGGGCAGGGCTGGTTCTTC. This codes for CASKGQGWFF.

The table lists this clonotype with a few counts. The chain carries TRBV27 and TRBJ1-2; D ambiguous. Germline assignment: CDR1 MNHEY and CDR2 SMNVEV (reference sequence). CDR3 length: 13 residues. V lost 5 bases and J 3 bases, leaving 10 bases between the germline ends. This chain's CDR3 is CASSDRIHYGYTF. The CDR3, as DNA: TGTGCCAGCAGTGACCGGATTCACTATGGCTACACCTTC.

The rearrangement joins TRBV9 to TRBJ1-2; 8 nucleotides match TRBD1. CDR1 and CDR2 from the germline V gene are SGDLS and YYNGEE. With 4 bases clipped from V and 4 bases from J, the junction kept 6 bases outside the gene matches. The CDR3 extends over 14 amino acids. The DNA of the CDR3 is TGTGCCAGCAGCTCGACAGGGGCTCGCTATGGCTACACCTTC. Its translation is CASSSTGARYGYTF.

The chain has TRBV4-1 and TRBJ2-4; D is perhaps TRBD2 (6 bases). CDR3 length: 15 amino acids. Trimming removed 4 bases from V and 4 bases from J, with 14 bases in between. Per the germline V gene, CDR1 is MGHRA and CDR2 is YSYEKL. CDR3 in DNA: TGCGCCAGCAGCCCAGTGGGACGGGAGAAAAACATTCAGTACTTC. Amino acid sequence: CASSPVGREKNIQYF.

This clonotype was picked up many times. The CDR3 coding sequence is TGTGCCAGCAGTTACTCCCCCATCGACAGGGTTTCTGGCTACACCTTC. This translates into CASSYSPIDRVSGYTF. The chain joins TRBV6-2 or TRBV6-3 to TRBJ1-2; the match to TRBD1 covers 7 bases. Germline lookup yields CDR1 MNHEY and CDR2 SVGEGT. The trim removed 0 bases at V and 7 bases at J, leaving 11 bases unmatched. The CDR3 totals 16 residues.

The genes are TRBV18 and TRBJ2-3, with 11 positions matching TRBD2. Germline CDR1 reads KGHSH; CDR2 reads LQKENI. This CDR3 region has 17 residues. V shed 6 bases, J shed 0 bases, and the junction held 8 bases outside the gene matches. The CDR3 bases are TGTGCCAGCTCGCCTCCGGGACTAGCGGAAAGCACAGATACGCAGTATTTT. Amino acid sequence: CASSPPGLAESTDTQYF.

This clonotype has a count of ten or more. This chain links TRBV7-2 with TRBJ2-3; no firm D call. The V gene's germline CDR1 is SGHTA and CDR2 FQGNSA. V was pared by 5 bases and J by 6 bases, with 18 bases between. The CDR3 is 15 residues long. The CDR3, as DNA: TGTGCCAGCAGCCCCGGTGTGGCACCCGGGGATACGCAGTATTTT. It translates to CASSPGVAPGDTQYF.

The chain employs TRBV20-1 and TRBJ2-7; maybe TRBD1 (6 bases). Germline V gives CDR1 DFQATT, CDR2 SNEGSKA (reference sequence). The CDR3 has 15 residues. V was trimmed by 2 bases and J by 3 bases, leaving 17 bases between them. CDR3 sequence reads: CSARSRDTGYYEQYF. The CDR3 DNA reads TGCAGTGCTAGAAGCCGGGACACAGGGTACTACGAGCAGTACTTC.

The chain links TRBV7-9 to TRBJ1-2; a weak D match, TRBD1 (5 bases). Looked up from germline, CDR1 is SEHNR and CDR2 is FQNEAQ (reference sequence). This CDR3 contains 14 residues. Trimming shortened V by 3 bases and J by 8 bases, and 16 bases separated the two germline ends. The CDR3 nucleotides are TGTGCCAGCAGCTTCGGGGCCAATGTGTTGGGCTACACCTTC. Its translation is CASSFGANVLGYTF. The entire variable domain, with the rest obtained from reference TRBV7-9 and TRBJ1-2, is as follows: DTGVSQNPRHKITKRGQNVTFRCDPISEHNRLYWYRQTLGQGPEFLTYFQNEAQLEKSRLLSDRFSAERPKGSFSTLEIQRTEQGDSAMYLCASSFGANVLGYTFGSGTRLTVV.

V and J are TRBV12-3 or TRBV12-4 and TRBJ2-1; 9 bases line up with TRBD1. The V and J ends lost 7 bases and 4 bases, in that order; junction bases with no gene match: 2. The CDR3 extends over 13 amino acids. CDR3 sequence (DNA): TGTGCCAGCAAAGGACAGGGGTACAATGAGCAGTTCTTC. Amino acids: CASKGQGYNEQFF.

This chain connects TRBV6-2 or TRBV6-3 to TRBJ2-7; TRBD1 might be the D (6 bases). CDR1 MNHEY and CDR2 SVGEGT come from the germline V gene. The CDR3 has 13 residues. Trimming removed 5 bases at V and 3 bases at J, with 11 bases between. The CDR3 bases are TGTGCCAGCAGTACAGGGCTGCACTACGAGCAGTACTTC. Amino acids: CASSTGLHYEQYF.

The chain is built from TRBV6-5 and TRBJ2-7; D tentatively fits TRBD1 or TRBD2 (5 bases each). There are 14 residues in the CDR3. V lost 2 bases and J 2 bases, leaving 10 bases between the germline ends. Germline values: CDR1 MNHEY, CDR2 SVGAGI. DNA for the CDR3: TGTGCCAGCAGTTACGGGGACGGGACCTACGAGCAGTACTTC. Encoded protein: CASSYGDGTYEQYF.

In this sample, this clonotype turned up many times. The chain is built from TRBV29-1 and TRBJ2-7; either TRBD1 or TRBD2 may fit D (6 bases each). Germline-derived CDR1 and CDR2 are SQVTM and ANQGSEA. This CDR3 is 15 amino acids long. Trimming took off 2 bases at V and 6 bases at J, with 20 bases between the two ends. The chain's CDR3 is CSVERLYGEGGEQYF. The CDR3 coding sequence is TGCAGCGTTGAACGTTTATATGGCGAGGGGGGCGAGCAGTACTTC.